The 9 T cell receptor beta chains below were found in one sample sequenced in a study of T cell responses to AZD1222 COVID-19 vaccine. Some clones are missing from TCRdb's copy, which holds only in-frame ones; the method was immunoSEQ multiplex PCR. The data contain around 28,000 clones, 89% of them seen just once; the ten biggest clones take up around 1.4%. The source was peripheral blood, collected on day 0 of AZD1222 vaccination. The receptors were sampled from an adult in good health.

The chain couples TRBV11-3 to TRBJ1-1; D ambiguous. V gave up 0 bases and J gave up 1 base, with 3 bases separating them. This CDR3 is built from 13 residues. Germline CDR1 and CDR2: SGHNT and YENEEA. CDR3 residues: CASSLEQNTEAFF. The CDR3 DNA reads as TGTGCCAGCAGCTTAGAACAGAACACTGAAGCTTTCTTT.

The table lists this clone with a count of one. The genes are TRBV14 and TRBJ2-7; 10 bases line up with TRBD1. V gave up 4 bases and J gave up 6 bases; unmatched junction bases: 6. This CDR3 is 14 amino acids long. Germline CDR1 reads SGHDN; CDR2 reads FVKESK. This chain's CDR3 is CASSLGQGFSEQYF. The CDR3 DNA sequence: TGTGCCAGCAGCCTGGGACAGGGGTTCTCCGAGCAGTACTTC. The full variable domain, in which reference TRBV14 and TRBJ2-7 provide the parts outside the CDR3, is EAGVTQFPSHSVIEKGQTVTLRCDPISGHDNLYWYRRVMGKEIKFLLHFVKESKQDESGMPNNRFLAERTGGTYSTLKVQPAELEDSGVYFCASSLGQGFSEQYFGPGTRLTVT.

The chain joins TRBV21-1 to TRBJ2-5; the table names TRBD2, a call not compared with the DNA. TRBV21-1 is tagged as a pseudogene. The CDR3 has 15 residues. The CDR3 reads CASSKSAGEGETQYF. CDR3 bases: TGTGCCAGCAGCAAAAGCGCGGGAGAGGGAGAGACCCAGTACTTC.

The rearrangement links TRBV12-5 to TRBJ1-1, with 7 positions matching TRBD1. V trimming: 6 bases; J trimming: 4 bases; junction bases outside the gene matches: 8. This CDR3 is 14 amino acids long. From germline, CDR1 is LGHNT and CDR2 FRNRAP. This CDR3 is CASGDGTVGTEAFF. The CDR3 region has the DNA TGTGCTAGTGGCGACGGGACAGTCGGCACTGAAGCTTTCTTT.

This chain connects TRBV14 to TRBJ1-6; weak D call: TRBD1 (6 bases). Germline CDR1 reads SGHDN; CDR2 reads FVKESK. The CDR3 runs 14 residues. Trimming shortened V by 3 bases and J by 7 bases, and 10 bases separated the two germline ends. This chain's CDR3 is CASSHLQGNSPLHF. The DNA for the CDR3 is TGTGCCAGCAGCCACCTGCAGGGGAATTCACCCCTCCACTTT. Full variable domain (outside the CDR3, taken from reference TRBV14 and TRBJ1-6): EAGVTQFPSHSVIEKGQTVTLRCDPISGHDNLYWYRRVMGKEIKFLLHFVKESKQDESGMPNNRFLAERTGGTYSTLKVQPAELEDSGVYFCASSHLQGNSPLHFGNGTRLTVT.

CDR3 loop: CASSMTGGAYEQYF. For the CDR3, the DNA is TGTGCCAGCAGCATGACAGGGGGTGCCTACGAGCAGTACTTC. This chain links TRBV7-9 with TRBJ2-7, with 9 bases lining up with TRBD1. The CDR3 runs to 14 residues. Per the germline V gene, CDR1 is SEHNR and CDR2 is FQNEAQ (reference sequence). The V and J ends lost 5 bases and 2 bases, in that order; junction bases with no gene match: 4.

Here the CDR3 DNA reads TGTGCCAGCAGTGAAGAATCAGGTGGCGGAAACACCATATATTTT. This gives the protein CASSEESGGGNTIYF. The rearrangement uses TRBV6-1 and TRBJ1-3; D is uncertain. CDR3 length: 15 residues. Trimming shortened V by 1 base and J by 4 bases, and 11 bases separated the two germline ends. Per the germline V gene, CDR1 is MNHNS and CDR2 is SASEGT.

V gene TRBV29-1 combines with J gene TRBJ1-1; D is uncertain. Per the germline V gene, CDR1 is SQVTM and CDR2 is ANQGSEA. This CDR3 comprises 13 residues. Trimming took off 6 bases at V and 0 bases at J, with 11 bases between the two ends. The CDR3 DNA sequence: TGCAGCGTCAGAGGACGGATGAACACTGAAGCTTTCTTT. This codes for CSVRGRMNTEAFF. Filled out from reference TRBV29-1 and TRBJ1-1, the complete variable domain reads SAVISQKPSRDICQRGTSLTIQCQVDSQVTMMFWYRQQPGQSLTLIATANQGSEATYESGFVIDKFPISRPNLTFSTLTVSNMSPEDSSIYLCSVRGRMNTEAFFGQGTRLTVV.

This clone was detected only a few times. V is TRBV4-1 and J is TRBJ1-2, with D possibly TRBD1 on 5 matching bases. Trimming removed 3 bases from V and 1 base from J, with 9 bases in between. Germline CDR1 is MGHRA and CDR2 is YSYEKL. This CDR3 is built from 14 residues. CDR3 protein: CASSQPTDNYGYTF. CDR3 coding DNA: TGCGCCAGCAGCCAGCCGACAGATAACTATGGCTACACCTTC.